The 5 T cell receptor beta chains in this list originate from one sample, sequenced in a study of blood T cell repertoires in COVID-19. Measured with immunoSEQ multiplex PCR; TCRdb has only the in-frame clones, and not every one. The table includes about 130,000 clones, about 80% detected once. Sequencing was carried out using peripheral blood. These TCRs come from a woman aged 45 to 65 with acute or convalescent COVID-19.

V and J are TRBV2 and TRBJ2-3, with TRBD1 matching over 8 bases. The germline CDR1 and CDR2 sequences are SNHLY and FYNNEI. V lost 3 bases to trimming and J lost 2 bases; unmatched junction nucleotides: 4. This CDR3 has 15 amino acids. The CDR3 reads CASSEDRATTDTQYF. The DNA of the CDR3 is TGTGCCAGCAGTGAGGACAGGGCGACCACAGATACGCAGTATTTT.

The gene calls are TRBV19 and TRBJ2-7, with TRBD1 identical over 8 bases. The CDR3 runs to 14 residues. V dropped 3 bases and J dropped 5; count of bases not matched to a gene: 6. CDR1 LNHDA and CDR2 SQIVND come from the germline V gene (reference sequence). The CDR3, as DNA: TGTGCCAGTAGTATGCAGGGGGCGAAAGACGAGCAGTACTTC. Protein sequence: CASSMQGAKDEQYF.

The gene calls are TRBV5-4 and TRBJ2-5; 9 bases agree with TRBD2. The J segment lost 2 bases and the V segment lost 2 bases, leaving 1 base of the junction unmatched. Germline CDR1 reads SGHNT; CDR2 reads YYREEE (reference sequence). The CDR3 runs 14 residues. The CDR3 here is CASSLSGGQETQYF. In nucleotides, the CDR3 is TGTGCCAGCAGCTTAAGCGGGGGGCAAGAGACCCAGTACTTC.

The chain uses TRBV6-2 or TRBV6-3 and TRBJ1-5; TRBD1 is a possible D gene (6 bases). V was clipped by 3 bases and J by 6 bases, with 12 bases between them. The CDR3 covers 14 residues. The germline V gene encodes CDR1 MNHEY and CDR2 SVGEGT. CDR3: CASSYSTGSQPQHF. CDR3 nucleotide sequence: TGTGCCAGCAGTTATTCCACAGGGTCTCAGCCCCAGCATTTT.

This chain connects TRBV15 to TRBJ2-7; a weak D match, TRBD2 (6 bases). CDR3 length equals 17 residues. V was pared by 0 bases and J by 4 bases, with 19 bases between. Germline CDR1 reads LNHNV; CDR2 reads YYDKDF (reference sequence). CDR3 protein: CATSREAGTVGPYEQYF. The CDR3 nucleotides read TGTGCCACCAGCAGAGAAGCAGGGACTGTCGGTCCGTACGAGCAGTACTTC.